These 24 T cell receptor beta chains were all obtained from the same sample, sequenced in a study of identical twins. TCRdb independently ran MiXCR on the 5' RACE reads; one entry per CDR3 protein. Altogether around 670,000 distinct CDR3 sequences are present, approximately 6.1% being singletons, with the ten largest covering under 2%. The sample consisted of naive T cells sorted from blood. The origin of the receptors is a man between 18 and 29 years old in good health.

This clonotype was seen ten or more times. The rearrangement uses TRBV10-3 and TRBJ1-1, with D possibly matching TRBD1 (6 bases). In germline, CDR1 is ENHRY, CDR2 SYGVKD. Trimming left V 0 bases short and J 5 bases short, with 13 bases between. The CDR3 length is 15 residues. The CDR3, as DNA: TGTGCCATCAGTGAGTCAGGGGGAGGAGGGACTGAAGCTTTCTTT. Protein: CAISESGGGGTEAFF.

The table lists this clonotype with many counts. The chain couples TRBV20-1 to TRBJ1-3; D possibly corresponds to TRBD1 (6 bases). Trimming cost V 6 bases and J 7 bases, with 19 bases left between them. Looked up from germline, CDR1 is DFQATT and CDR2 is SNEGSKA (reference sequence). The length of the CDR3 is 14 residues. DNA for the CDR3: TGCAGTGCCCAACAGGGTTATGTGGCGAACACCATATATTTT. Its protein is CSAQQGYVANTIYF.

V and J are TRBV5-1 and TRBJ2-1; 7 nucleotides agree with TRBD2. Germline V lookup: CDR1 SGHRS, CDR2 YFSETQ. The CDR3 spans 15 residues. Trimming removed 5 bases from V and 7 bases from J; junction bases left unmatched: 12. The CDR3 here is CASRPREAGGNEQFF. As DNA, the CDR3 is TGCGCCAGCAGGCCACGGGAGGCCGGAGGTAATGAGCAGTTCTTC.

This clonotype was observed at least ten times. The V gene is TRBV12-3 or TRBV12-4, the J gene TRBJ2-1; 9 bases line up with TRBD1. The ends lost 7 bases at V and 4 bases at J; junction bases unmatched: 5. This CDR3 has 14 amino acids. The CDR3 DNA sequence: TGTGCCAGCACAAGGGACAGGGAGTACAATGAGCAGTTCTTC. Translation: CASTRDREYNEQFF.

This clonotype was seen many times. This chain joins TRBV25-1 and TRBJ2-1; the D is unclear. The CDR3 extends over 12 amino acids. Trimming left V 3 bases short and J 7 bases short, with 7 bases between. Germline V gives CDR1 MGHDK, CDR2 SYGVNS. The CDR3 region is CASSDLKNEQFF. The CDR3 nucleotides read TGTGCCAGCAGTGACCTAAAGAATGAGCAGTTCTTC.

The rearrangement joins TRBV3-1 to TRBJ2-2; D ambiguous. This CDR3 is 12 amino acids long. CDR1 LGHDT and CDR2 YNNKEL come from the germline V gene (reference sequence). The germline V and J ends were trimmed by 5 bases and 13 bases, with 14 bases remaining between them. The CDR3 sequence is CASSTDPGRLFF. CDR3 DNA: TGTGCCAGCAGCACCGACCCCGGACGGCTGTTTTTT.

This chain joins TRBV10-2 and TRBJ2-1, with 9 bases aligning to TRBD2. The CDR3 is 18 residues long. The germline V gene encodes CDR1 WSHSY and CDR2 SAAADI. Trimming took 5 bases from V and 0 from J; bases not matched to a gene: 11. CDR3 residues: CASSRGISGSHSYNEQFF. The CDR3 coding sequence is TGCGCCAGCAGTCGAGGTATTAGCGGGAGTCACTCCTACAATGAGCAGTTCTTC.

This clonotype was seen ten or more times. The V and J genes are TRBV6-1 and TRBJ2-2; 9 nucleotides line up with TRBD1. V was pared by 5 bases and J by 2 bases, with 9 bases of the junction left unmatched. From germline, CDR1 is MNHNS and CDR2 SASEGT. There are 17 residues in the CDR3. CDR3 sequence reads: CASSPGQGLSNTGELFF. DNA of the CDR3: TGTGCCAGCAGTCCGGGACAGGGCCTAAGTAACACCGGGGAGCTGTTTTTT.

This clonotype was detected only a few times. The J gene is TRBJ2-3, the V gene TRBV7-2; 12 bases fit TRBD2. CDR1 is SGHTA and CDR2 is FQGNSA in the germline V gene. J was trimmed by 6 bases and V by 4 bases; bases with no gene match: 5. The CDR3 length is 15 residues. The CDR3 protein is CASSSLAGGQDTQYF. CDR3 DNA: TGTGCCAGCAGCTCGCTAGCGGGGGGGCAGGATACGCAGTATTTT.

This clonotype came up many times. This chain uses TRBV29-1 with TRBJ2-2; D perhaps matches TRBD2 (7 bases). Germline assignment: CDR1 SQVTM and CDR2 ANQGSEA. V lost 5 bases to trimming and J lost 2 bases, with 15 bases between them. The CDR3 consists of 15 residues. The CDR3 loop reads CSVLRAGANTGELFF. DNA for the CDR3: TGCAGCGTTCTCAGGGCGGGGGCTAACACCGGGGAGCTGTTTTTT.

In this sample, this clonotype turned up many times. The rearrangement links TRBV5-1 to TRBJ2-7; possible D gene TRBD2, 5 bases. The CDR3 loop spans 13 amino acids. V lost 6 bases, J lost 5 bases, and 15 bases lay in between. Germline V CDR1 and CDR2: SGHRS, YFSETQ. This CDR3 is CASTLGGVNEQYF. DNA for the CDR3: TGCGCCAGCACCCTCGGAGGAGTCAACGAGCAGTACTTC.

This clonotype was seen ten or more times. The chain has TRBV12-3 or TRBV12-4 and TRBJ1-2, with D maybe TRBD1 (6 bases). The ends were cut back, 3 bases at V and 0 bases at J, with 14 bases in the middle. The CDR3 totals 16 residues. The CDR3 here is CASSFGLQGANYGYTF. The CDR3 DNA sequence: TGTGCCAGCAGTTTTGGCTTACAGGGCGCTAACTATGGCTACACCTTC.

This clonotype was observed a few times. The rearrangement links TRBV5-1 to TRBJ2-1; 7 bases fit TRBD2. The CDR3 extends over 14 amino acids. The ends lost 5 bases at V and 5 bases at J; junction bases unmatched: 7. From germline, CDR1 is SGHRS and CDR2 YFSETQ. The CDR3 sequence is CASSGSGSHNEQFF. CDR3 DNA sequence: TGCGCCAGCAGTGGTAGCGGGTCCCACAATGAGCAGTTCTTC.

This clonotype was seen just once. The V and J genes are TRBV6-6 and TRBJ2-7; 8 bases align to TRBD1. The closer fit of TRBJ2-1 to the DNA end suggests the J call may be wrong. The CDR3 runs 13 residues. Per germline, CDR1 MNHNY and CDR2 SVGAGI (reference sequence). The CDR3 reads CASSNRGSYEQFF. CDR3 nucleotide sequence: TGTGCCAGCAGTAACAGGGGGTCCTACGAGCAGTTCTTC.

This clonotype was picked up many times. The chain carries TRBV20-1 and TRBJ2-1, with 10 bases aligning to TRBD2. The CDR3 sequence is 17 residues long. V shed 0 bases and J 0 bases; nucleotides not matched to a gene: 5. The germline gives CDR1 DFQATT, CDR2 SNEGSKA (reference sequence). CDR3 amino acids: CSARDTSGRASYNEQFF. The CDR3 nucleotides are TGCAGTGCTAGAGATACCAGCGGGAGGGCCTCCTACAATGAGCAGTTCTTC.

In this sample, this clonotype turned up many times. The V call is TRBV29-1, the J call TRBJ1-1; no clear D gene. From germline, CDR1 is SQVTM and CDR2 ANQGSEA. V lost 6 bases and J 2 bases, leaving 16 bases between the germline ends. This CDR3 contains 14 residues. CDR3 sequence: CSVRTLPGNTEAFF. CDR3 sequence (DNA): TGCAGCGTGCGGACGTTGCCCGGAAACACTGAAGCTTTCTTT.

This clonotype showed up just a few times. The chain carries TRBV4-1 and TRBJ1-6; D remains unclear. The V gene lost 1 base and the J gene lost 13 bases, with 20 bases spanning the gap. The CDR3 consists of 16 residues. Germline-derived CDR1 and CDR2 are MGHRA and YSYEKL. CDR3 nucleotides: TGCGCCAGCAGCCAAGTGGTGGCCGCAATAGGATCGCCCCTCCACTTT. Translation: CASSQVVAAIGSPLHF.

The CDR3 protein is CASSYRQPYEQYF. The CDR3 nucleotides read TGTGCCAGCAGTTATAGACAACCCTACGAGCAGTACTTC. The V and J genes are TRBV6-2 or TRBV6-3 and TRBJ2-7, with no clear D. CDR1 and CDR2 (germline): MNHEY, SVGEGT. Trimming removed 3 bases at V and 2 bases at J, with 8 bases between. The CDR3 is 13 amino acids.

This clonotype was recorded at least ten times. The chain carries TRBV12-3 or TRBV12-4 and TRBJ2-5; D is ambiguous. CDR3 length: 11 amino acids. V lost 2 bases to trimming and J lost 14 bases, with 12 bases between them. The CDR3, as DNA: TGTGCCAGCAGTTTAAGGGCGGACGTATACTTC. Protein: CASSLRADVYF.

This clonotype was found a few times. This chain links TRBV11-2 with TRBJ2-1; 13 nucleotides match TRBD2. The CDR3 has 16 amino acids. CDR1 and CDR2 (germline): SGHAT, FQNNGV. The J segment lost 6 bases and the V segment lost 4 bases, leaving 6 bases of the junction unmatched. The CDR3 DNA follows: TGTGCCAGCAGCTCTACTAGCGGGAGGGCCATCAATGAGCAGTTCTTC. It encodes CASSSTSGRAINEQFF.

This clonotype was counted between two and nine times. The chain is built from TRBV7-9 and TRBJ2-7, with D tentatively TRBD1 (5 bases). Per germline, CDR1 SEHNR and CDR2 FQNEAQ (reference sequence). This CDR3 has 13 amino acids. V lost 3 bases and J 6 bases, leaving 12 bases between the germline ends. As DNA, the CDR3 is TGTGCCAGCAGCTTTGGGGCCGTGGCCGAGCAGTACGTC. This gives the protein CASSFGAVAEQYV.

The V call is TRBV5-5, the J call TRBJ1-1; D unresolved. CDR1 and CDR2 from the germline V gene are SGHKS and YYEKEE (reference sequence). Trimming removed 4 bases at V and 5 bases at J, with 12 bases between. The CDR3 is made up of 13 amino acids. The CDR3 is CASSIHHRTEAFF. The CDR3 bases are TGTGCCAGCAGCATTCATCACCGGACTGAAGCTTTCTTT.

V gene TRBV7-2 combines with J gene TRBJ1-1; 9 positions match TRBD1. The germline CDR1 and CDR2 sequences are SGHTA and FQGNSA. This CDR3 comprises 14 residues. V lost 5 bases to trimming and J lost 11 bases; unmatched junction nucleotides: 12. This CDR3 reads CASSRNRGPGLAFF. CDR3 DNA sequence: TGTGCCAGCAGCCGTAACAGGGGGCCGGGGTTGGCTTTCTTT.

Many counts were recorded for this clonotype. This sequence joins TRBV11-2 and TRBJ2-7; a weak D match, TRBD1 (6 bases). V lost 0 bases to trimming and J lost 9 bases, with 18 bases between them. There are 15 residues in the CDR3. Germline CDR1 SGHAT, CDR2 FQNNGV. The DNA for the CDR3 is TGTGCCAGCAGCTTAGATCCAGGGGATCTACGAGCGCAGTACGTC. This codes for CASSLDPGDLRAQYV.